This T cell receptor beta chain was recorded in a study of beta chain features in type 1 diabetes. General observations from the study: VDJ junctions from type 1 diabetes patients carried fewer insertions and larger deletions.

Expressed TCRB transcripts were sequenced because the isolated RNA had all been reverse transcribed beforehand. Produced via immunoSEQ multiplex PCR; TCRdb's table is partial and in-frame only. Of roughly 140,000 clones detected, around 8.5% appear once; the ten largest clones hold about 0.6%. Germline CDR1 is SGHRS and CDR2 is YFSETQ. The CDR3 is 16 amino acids. V was pared by 4 bases and J by 4 bases, with 11 bases of the junction left unmatched. About this clone itself: Its antigen is as yet unknown.

V gene TRBV5-1 combines with J gene TRBJ2-3; TRBD1 matches 8 bases. This clonotype originated in a man younger than 35 in good health. The sequenced sample was central memory CD4+ T cells from blood. CDR3 protein: CASSGRTGSISDTQYF. CDR3 DNA: TGCGCCAGCAGCGGGCGGACAGGGAGTATATCAGATACGCAGTATTTT.